These 30 T cell receptor beta chains originate from one sample sequenced in a study of blood T cell repertoires in COVID-19. Repertoires were generated with immunoSEQ multiplex PCR, while TCRdb's copy carries only in-frame clones and drops some. The sample consists of about 68,000 clones, roughly 89% of them appearing once. Sequenced input: peripheral blood. The receptors stem from a young man with acute or convalescent COVID-19.

The chain employs TRBV24-1 and TRBJ2-1, with 10 bases aligning to TRBD2. Trimming removed 7 bases from V and 0 bases from J; junction bases left unmatched: 11. CDR3 length equals 18 residues. Germline V gene sequence: CDR1 KGHDR, CDR2 SFDVKD. CDR3 residues: CATSAARAGGSSYNEQFF. In nucleotides, the CDR3 is TGTGCCACCAGCGCCGCGAGAGCGGGGGGGAGCTCCTACAATGAGCAGTTCTTC.

J is TRBJ2-7 and V is TRBV5-5; 8 positions match TRBD1. The CDR3 consists of 15 residues. With V trimmed by 0 bases and J by 2 bases, 4 bases remained unmatched. Germline V gene lookup returns CDR1 SGHKS and CDR2 YYEKEE (reference sequence). The chain's CDR3 is CASSLGTGNTYEQYF. The CDR3, as DNA: TGTGCCAGCAGCTTGGGGACAGGGAACACCTACGAGCAGTACTTC.

This chain links TRBV9 with TRBJ2-1, with 9 positions matching TRBD2. The V segment lost 0 bases and the J segment 4 bases; nucleotides outside the gene matches: 5. The CDR3 has 16 residues. Germline lookup yields CDR1 SGDLS and CDR2 YYNGEE. CDR3 amino acids: CASSVGGGRAYNEQFF. The DNA for the CDR3 is TGTGCCAGCAGCGTAGGTGGCGGGAGGGCTTACAATGAGCAGTTCTTC.

This clone was found once. CDR3 region: CASSQDRTQGGYYGYTF. DNA of the CDR3: TGCGCCAGCAGCCAAGATCGAACCCAGGGCGGCTACTATGGCTACACCTTC. The V call is TRBV4-3, the J call TRBJ1-2; a weak D match, TRBD1 (5 bases). V lost 0 bases to trimming and J lost 3 bases, with 17 bases between them. CDR1 LGHNA and CDR2 YSLEER come from the germline V gene. This CDR3 is built from 17 residues.

The chain has TRBV6-5 and TRBJ1-1; TRBD1 matches at 9 bases. The trim removed 6 bases at V and 5 bases at J, leaving 7 bases unmatched. The CDR3 sequence is 14 residues long. Germline CDR1 MNHEY, CDR2 SVGAGI. The CDR3 DNA follows: TGTGCCAGCAGCCAACAGGGGGCTGTTACTGAAGCTTTCTTT. Its protein product is CASSQQGAVTEAFF.

The V call is TRBV30, the J call TRBJ1-3; D is undetermined. Trimming took 2 bases from V and 0 from J, leaving 5 bases between them. Germline V gene lookup returns CDR1 GTSNPN and CDR2 SVGIG (reference sequence). The CDR3 totals 13 residues. The CDR3: CAWSSNSGNTIYF. The CDR3, as DNA: TGTGCCTGGAGTTCCAACTCTGGAAACACCATATATTTT.

Only a few counts were recorded for this clone. This chain links TRBV7-9 with TRBJ2-1, with D possibly being TRBD2 (5 bases). V was pared by 5 bases and J by 0 bases, with 17 bases between. The CDR3 loop spans 17 amino acids. The germline V gene has CDR1 SEHNR and CDR2 FQNEAQ (reference sequence). CDR3 amino acids: CASSLGRNDYSYNEQFF. Written as DNA, the CDR3 is TGTGCCAGCAGCCTTGGACGGAATGACTACTCCTACAATGAGCAGTTCTTC.

The gene calls are TRBV5-6 and TRBJ2-1, with D possibly TRBD1 on 6 matching bases. Trimming cost V 0 bases and J 8 bases, with 9 bases left between them. This CDR3 is 13 amino acids long. CDR1 is SGHDT and CDR2 is YYEEEE in the germline V gene. The CDR3 region has the DNA TGTGCCAGCAGCTTGGCCGAGGGGGATGAGCAGTTCTTC. Encoded protein: CASSLAEGDEQFF.

This sequence joins TRBV4-3 and TRBJ1-2, with D uncertain. The CDR3 is 15 residues long. Germline assignment: CDR1 LGHNA and CDR2 YSLEER. Trimming cost V 4 bases and J 2 bases, with 14 bases left between them. The DNA of the CDR3 is TGCGCCAGCAGCCCCTTCCCCGGGTTCAACTATGGCTACACCTTC. Residues: CASSPFPGFNYGYTF.

The rearrangement links TRBV7-2 to TRBJ2-7; a possible D gene is TRBD1 (6 bases). The V gene's germline CDR1 is SGHTA and CDR2 FQGNSA. V lost 8 bases to trimming and J lost 7 bases, with 21 bases between them. The CDR3 consists of 14 residues. The DNA of the CDR3 is TGTGCCAGCGTCCTCGGGACACCCCTGGTGGAGCAGTACTTC. It yields the protein CASVLGTPLVEQYF. The full variable domain, with the rest looked up from reference TRBV7-2 and TRBJ2-7, is GAGVSQSPSNKVTEKGKDVELRCDPISGHTALYWYRQSLGQGLEFLIYFQGNSAPDKSGLPSDRFSAERTGGSVSTLTIQRTQQEDSAVYLCASVLGTPLVEQYFGPGTRLTVT.

This chain joins TRBV18 and TRBJ1-5; 10 bases line up with TRBD1. This CDR3 comprises 16 residues. Germline values: CDR1 KGHSH, CDR2 LQKENI. The junction had 7 bases not matched to a gene; V was cut back by 3 bases and J by 5 bases. CDR3 sequence: CASSPLTGGGDQPQHF. DNA for the CDR3: TGTGCCAGCTCACCGCTGACAGGGGGCGGTGATCAGCCCCAGCATTTT.

The chain recombines TRBV18 with TRBJ2-7, with D perhaps matching TRBD1 (5 bases). The CDR3 is made up of 16 amino acids. Trimming left V 1 base short and J 4 bases short, with 17 bases between. CDR1 is KGHSH and CDR2 is LQKENI in the germline V gene. The CDR3 DNA reads as TGTGCCAGCTCACCACGGCTCACAGGAACCTCTTACGAGCAGTACTTC. Protein product: CASSPRLTGTSYEQYF.

The chain links TRBV19 to TRBJ1-3; tentatively, D is TRBD1 (6 bases). This CDR3 comprises 14 residues. V lost 4 bases to trimming and J lost 0 bases, with 7 bases between them. Germline V gives CDR1 LNHDA, CDR2 SQIVND (reference sequence). CDR3 amino acids: CASSTGASGNTIYF. For the CDR3, the DNA is TGTGCCAGTAGTACAGGGGCCTCTGGAAACACCATATATTTT.

The gene calls are TRBV6-5 and TRBJ1-2, with 9 nucleotides matching TRBD1. Germline loops: CDR1 MNHEY, CDR2 SVGAGI. Trimming cost V 7 bases and J 4 bases; bases outside gene matches: 7. The CDR3 has 14 amino acids. CDR3 amino acids: CASNHRGRAYGYTF. The CDR3, as DNA: TGTGCCAGCAACCACAGGGGGCGGGCCTATGGCTACACCTTC.

The rearrangement links TRBV7-9 to TRBJ2-1; unclear D gene. The CDR3 is 13 residues long. In germline, CDR1 is SEHNR, CDR2 FQNEAQ (reference sequence). The V end was cut by 1 base, the J end by 6 bases, with 7 bases between. The CDR3 region is CASSLGGSNEQFF. CDR3 in DNA: TGTGCCAGCAGCTTAGGCGGATCCAATGAGCAGTTCTTC. The full variable domain, in which reference TRBV7-9 and TRBJ2-1 provide the parts outside the CDR3, is DTGVSQNPRHKITKRGQNVTFRCDPISEHNRLYWYRQTLGQGPEFLTYFQNEAQLEKSRLLSDRFSAERPKGSFSTLEIQRTEQGDSAMYLCASSLGGSNEQFFGPGTRLTVL.

This clone was counted a single time. V gene TRBV6-6 combines with J gene TRBJ2-7; 9 positions agree with TRBD2. This CDR3 has 14 amino acids. Germline CDR1 is MNHNY and CDR2 is SVGAGI (reference sequence). Trimming at V came to 2 bases and at J to 7 bases, leaving 6 bases not matched to a gene. CDR3 bases: TGTGCCAGCAGTTACGGCGGGAGGGTCGGGGAGCAGTACTTC. As protein: CASSYGGRVGEQYF.

The V gene is TRBV6-5, the J gene TRBJ2-2; 9 bases are a match to TRBD1. V was clipped by 6 bases and J by 2 bases; unmatched bases: 4. The germline CDR1 and CDR2 sequences are MNHEY and SVGAGI. The CDR3 covers 15 residues. The DNA for the CDR3 is TGTGCCAGCAGACAGACAGGGGGAAACACCGGGGAGCTGTTTTTT. Protein product: CASRQTGGNTGELFF.

V and J are TRBV5-1 and TRBJ1-4, with D perhaps matching TRBD1 (5 bases). CDR1 is SGHRS, CDR2 YFSETQ, per germline. V lost 0 bases and J lost 7, with 13 bases in between. The CDR3 covers 15 residues. CDR3 residues: CASSLGPMGLEKLFF. For the CDR3, the DNA is TGCGCCAGCAGCTTGGGGCCAATGGGACTTGAAAAACTGTTTTTT.

The chain links TRBV28 to TRBJ1-3, with TRBD1 matching 9 bases. This CDR3 comprises 15 residues. J gave up 6 bases and V 6 bases, and 9 bases lay outside the gene matches. CDR1 MDHEN and CDR2 SYDVKM come from the germline V gene. As DNA, the CDR3 is TGTGCCAGCAGGCCAACCGGGACAGGGAAAAACACCATATATTTT. Residues: CASRPTGTGKNTIYF.

The chain uses TRBV12-3 or TRBV12-4 and TRBJ2-3, with 7 bases aligning to TRBD2. The CDR3 has 13 residues. V was pared by 8 bases and J by 9 bases, with 11 bases of the junction left unmatched. Written as DNA, the CDR3 is TGTGCCAGCCATCGCGGGGACGGGAGGACGCAGTATTTT. It codes for CASHRGDGRTQYF.

The genes are TRBV9 and TRBJ2-3; TRBD1 matches 11 bases. The CDR3 is 16 residues long. Germline V lookup: CDR1 SGDLS, CDR2 YYNGEE. With 4 bases clipped from V and 5 bases from J, the junction kept 9 bases outside the gene matches. For the CDR3, the DNA is TGTGCCAGCAGCTTAACCGGGACAGGGGGGGGAGATACGCAGTATTTT. It codes for CASSLTGTGGGDTQYF.

The gene calls are TRBV10-2 and TRBJ1-1; TRBD1 matches at 7 bases. Germline V gene lookup returns CDR1 WSHSY and CDR2 SAAADI. V trimming: 8 bases; J trimming: 3 bases; junction bases outside the gene matches: 9. The length of the CDR3 is 14 residues. The CDR3 sequence is CASEFSDRDTEAFF. CDR3 bases: TGCGCCAGCGAATTCTCAGACAGGGACACTGAAGCTTTCTTT.

This chain uses TRBV24-1 with TRBJ1-5, with D uncertain. The CDR3 has 13 residues. Germline V CDR1 and CDR2: KGHDR, SFDVKD. Trimming took 4 bases from V and 0 from J, leaving 3 bases between them. The CDR3 reads CATSDHSNQPQHF. DNA for the CDR3: TGTGCCACCAGTGACCATAGCAATCAGCCCCAGCATTTT.

This chain uses TRBV6-2 or TRBV6-3 with TRBJ2-1; TRBD1 aligns across 8 bases. The CDR3 has 16 residues. CDR1 and CDR2 (germline): MNHEY, SVGEGT. V trimming: 2 bases; J trimming: 10 bases; junction bases outside the gene matches: 13. The CDR3 DNA is TGTGCCAGCAGTTACATCAGGGGGCGCTTGAGTAGGGAGCAGTTCTTC. As protein: CASSYIRGRLSREQFF.

V gene TRBV7-9 combines with J gene TRBJ2-7; D possibly corresponds to TRBD2 (5 bases). Germline CDR1 and CDR2: SEHNR and FQNEAQ (reference sequence). V was shortened by 5 bases and J by 0 bases, with 14 bases between the two germline ends. The CDR3 sequence is 15 residues long. CDR3 sequence reads: CASSRMERSSYEQYF. The CDR3 DNA sequence: TGTGCCAGCAGCCGCATGGAGCGGAGCTCCTACGAGCAGTACTTC.

The chain recombines TRBV5-4 with TRBJ2-3; TRBD1 might be the D (5 bases). V gave up 5 bases and J gave up 4 bases, with 11 bases separating them. The CDR3 consists of 13 residues. Germline V lookup: CDR1 SGHNT, CDR2 YYREEE (reference sequence). The DNA of the CDR3 is TGTGCCAGCAGTCTCCAGGGCGCAGATACGCAGTATTTT. Translation: CASSLQGADTQYF.

The chain carries TRBV7-2 and TRBJ2-7; D is ambiguous. CDR3 length: 12 residues. V was cut by 5 bases and J by 6 bases, with 11 bases left in between. The V gene's germline CDR1 is SGHTA and CDR2 FQGNSA. CDR3 sequence (DNA): TGTGCCAGCAGCCCGTCGCGAGGCGAGCAGTACTTC. Its protein is CASSPSRGEQYF.

The rearrangement links TRBV2 to TRBJ1-1; D is undetermined. This CDR3 contains 14 residues. V was clipped by 4 bases and J by 0 bases, with 9 bases between them. Germline V gene sequence: CDR1 SNHLY, CDR2 FYNNEI. CDR3 in amino acids: CASSVGQLNTEAFF. As DNA, the CDR3 is TGTGCCAGCAGTGTTGGGCAATTGAACACTGAAGCTTTCTTT.

The chain recombines TRBV28 with TRBJ2-7, with TRBD2 matching over 10 bases. The J segment lost 2 bases and the V segment lost 4 bases, leaving 5 bases of the junction unmatched. CDR3 length: 15 amino acids. The germline V gene encodes CDR1 MDHEN and CDR2 SYDVKM. The CDR3 here is CASSSRTSGTYEQYF. The CDR3 nucleotides read TGTGCCAGCAGTTCACGGACTAGCGGAACCTACGAGCAGTACTTC.

The gene calls are TRBV7-9 and TRBJ2-1, with D possibly matching TRBD1 (6 bases). This CDR3 region has 14 residues. Trimming removed 4 bases at V and 3 bases at J, with 10 bases between. Germline V gives CDR1 SEHNR, CDR2 FQNEAQ (reference sequence). CDR3 coding DNA: TGTGCCAGCAGCTCCCGGGACATCTACAATGAGCAGTTCTTC. Translating it yields CASSSRDIYNEQFF.